These 30 T cell receptor beta chains share one sample of origin, sequenced in a study of blood T cell repertoires in COVID-19. Generated by immunoSEQ multiplex PCR, the TCRdb table keeps only in-frame clones and is missing some. The top ten hold roughly 4.9% of the sample, which has roughly 90,000 clones, roughly 89% seen once. Sequencing used peripheral blood. These receptors came from a woman of 80 years or more with active COVID-19.

The genes are TRBV29-1 and TRBJ2-3, with D perhaps TRBD2 (6 bases). This CDR3 has 13 residues. Germline CDR1 reads SQVTM; CDR2 reads ANQGSEA. V lost 1 base to trimming and J lost 4 bases, with 9 bases between them. This chain's CDR3 is CSVEALAADTQYF. The CDR3 DNA reads TGCAGCGTTGAAGCACTAGCAGCAGATACGCAGTATTTT.

The chain uses TRBV30 and TRBJ1-2; 7 bases are shared with TRBD1. Trimming removed 5 bases from V and 1 base from J; junction bases left unmatched: 1. CDR1 is GTSNPN and CDR2 is SVGIG in the germline V gene (reference sequence). The CDR3 has 12 amino acids. The CDR3 here is CAWGDSNYGYTF. CDR3 DNA: TGTGCCTGGGGGGACAGTAACTATGGCTACACCTTC. Full variable domain (missing parts from reference TRBV30 and TRBJ1-2): SQTIHQWPATLVQPVGSPLSLECTVEGTSNPNLYWYRQAAGRGLQLLFYSVGIGQISSEVPQNLSASRPQDRQFILSSKKLLLSDSGFYLCAWGDSNYGYTFGSGTRLTVV.

The CDR3 here is CASSQRSVGTDTQYF. CDR3 DNA: TGCGCCAGCAGCCAAAGGAGCGTCGGCACAGATACGCAGTATTTT. This chain joins TRBV4-3 and TRBJ2-3; no reliable D call. This CDR3 spans 15 amino acids. The ends were cut back, 2 bases at V and 1 base at J, with 10 bases in the middle. In germline, CDR1 is LGHNA, CDR2 YSLEER.

This chain connects TRBV4-3 to TRBJ1-1; 8 bases match TRBD1. The CDR3 loop spans 16 amino acids. From germline, CDR1 is LGHNA and CDR2 YSLEER. With V trimmed by 3 bases and J by 4 bases, 10 bases remained unmatched. DNA for the CDR3: TGCGCCAGCAGCCAGACGACAGGGGCAATGGGCACTGAAGCTTTCTTT. Its translation: CASSQTTGAMGTEAFF.

This chain uses TRBV2 with TRBJ2-3; no clear D gene. The CDR3 is 12 residues long. Trimming left V 6 bases short and J 5 bases short, with 9 bases between. Germline V lookup: CDR1 SNHLY, CDR2 FYNNEI. Written as DNA, the CDR3 is TGTGCCAGCAGGAATTGGCAAGATACGCAGTATTTT. It encodes CASRNWQDTQYF. Full variable domain (missing parts from reference TRBV2 and TRBJ2-3): EPEVTQTPSHQVTQMGQEVILRCVPISNHLYFYWYRQILGQKVEFLVSFYNNEISEKSEIFDDQFSVERPDGSNFTLKIRSTKLEDSAMYFCASRNWQDTQYFGPGTRLTVL.

This clone was recorded only once. The chain uses TRBV7-8 and TRBJ2-3; weak D call: TRBD2 (6 bases). Germline V gene lookup returns CDR1 SGHVS and CDR2 FQNEAQ. The CDR3 covers 13 residues. The V and J ends lost 6 bases and 5 bases respectively, with 12 bases between them. CDR3 sequence (DNA): TGTGCCAGCAGACGGGAGCCGCTAGATACGCAGTATTTT. Translated: CASRREPLDTQYF.

The chain links TRBV15 to TRBJ2-5; no firm D call. Germline V lookup: CDR1 LNHNV, CDR2 YYDKDF (reference sequence). The CDR3 contains 14 residues. Trimming removed 3 bases from V and 1 base from J, with 9 bases in between. The CDR3 loop is CATSRASFQETQYF. The CDR3 DNA reads TGTGCCACCAGCAGGGCTAGTTTCCAAGAGACCCAGTACTTC.

The chain couples TRBV13 to TRBJ2-7; TRBD2 matches 7 bases. The CDR3 consists of 13 residues. Germline V gene lookup returns CDR1 PRHDT and CDR2 FYEKMQ (reference sequence). The J segment lost 2 bases and the V segment lost 5 bases, leaving 3 bases of the junction unmatched. As DNA, the CDR3 is TGTGCCAGCAGCCGGACTAGGACCTACGAGCAGTACTTC. Amino acids: CASSRTRTYEQYF.

The chain joins TRBV4-2 to TRBJ2-6; the D gene is possibly TRBD1 (5 bases). CDR3 length equals 15 residues. V lost 6 bases and J lost 0, with 9 bases in between. Germline V gene data show CDR1 as LGHNA and CDR2 as YNFKEQ. The CDR3 bases are TGTGCCAGCAGGGACAAGGACTCTGGGGCCAACGTCCTGACTTTC. Translating it yields CASRDKDSGANVLTF.

The chain employs TRBV7-9 and TRBJ2-3; 7 bases fit TRBD1. The J segment lost 8 bases and the V segment lost 5 bases, leaving 7 bases of the junction unmatched. This CDR3 contains 13 residues. The germline V gene has CDR1 SEHNR and CDR2 FQNEAQ (reference sequence). This chain's CDR3 is CASSRQGFGTQYF. The CDR3 nucleotides read TGTGCCAGCAGCCGACAGGGTTTCGGTACGCAGTATTTT.

The J gene is TRBJ2-7, the V gene TRBV27; D perhaps matches TRBD2 (5 bases). The CDR3 loop spans 13 amino acids. Trimming shortened V by 4 bases and J by 4 bases, and 11 bases separated the two germline ends. Germline lookup yields CDR1 MNHEY and CDR2 SMNVEV (reference sequence). Here the CDR3 DNA reads TGTGCCAGCAGTTCCTCAGGACTTTACGAGCAGTACTTC. Translation gives CASSSSGLYEQYF.

This chain links TRBV30 with TRBJ1-5; 10 bases are a match to TRBD1. The trim removed 3 bases at V and 6 bases at J, leaving 5 bases unmatched. This CDR3 is 14 amino acids long. The germline CDR1 and CDR2 sequences are GTSNPN and SVGIG (reference sequence). As DNA, the CDR3 is TGTGCCTGGAGCCACGGACAGGGGGGTCAGCCCCAGCATTTT. Encoded protein: CAWSHGQGGQPQHF.

CDR3 bases: TGTGCCGACAGGCCGTTCCACTCATTCCTTCTTTACTATAATCAGCCCCAGCATTTT. Amino acids: CADRPFHSFLLYYNQPQHF. The chain employs TRBV27 and TRBJ1-5, with D perhaps TRBD1 (6 bases). V lost 11 bases and J lost 4, with 33 bases in between. The germline CDR1 and CDR2 sequences are MNHEY and SMNVEV (reference sequence). The CDR3 runs 19 residues.

V gene TRBV9 combines with J gene TRBJ2-7; a weak D match, TRBD2 (5 bases). Trimming took 3 bases from V and 4 from J, leaving 17 bases between them. The CDR3 length is 15 residues. Per the germline V gene, CDR1 is SGDLS and CDR2 is YYNGEE. The CDR3 reads CASSDSPGVGYEQYF. The DNA of the CDR3 is TGTGCCAGCAGCGACTCCCCCGGGGTGGGTTACGAGCAGTACTTC. The full variable domain, rest sourced from reference TRBV9 and TRBJ2-7, is DSGVTQTPKHLITATGQRVTLRCSPRSGDLSVYWYQQSLDQGLQFLIQYYNGEERAKGNILERFSAQQFPDLHSELNLSSLELGDSALYFCASSDSPGVGYEQYFGPGTRLTVT.

The gene calls are TRBV4-1 and TRBJ2-5; 8 bases agree with TRBD1. The CDR3 runs 14 residues. CDR1 MGHRA and CDR2 YSYEKL come from the germline V gene. J gave up 1 base and V 3 bases, and 1 base lay outside the gene matches. CDR3 sequence (DNA): TGCGCCAGCAGCCAGGGGACAGGCCAAGAGACCCAGTACTTC. It translates to CASSQGTGQETQYF.

The J gene is TRBJ2-3, the V gene TRBV29-1, with a possible D match to TRBD2 (5 bases). The germline V and J ends were trimmed by 4 bases and 1 base, with 6 bases remaining between them. Germline V gene lookup returns CDR1 SQVTM and CDR2 ANQGSEA. CDR3 length equals 12 residues. Written as DNA, the CDR3 is TGCAGCGTTGTTAGCGGCACAGATACGCAGTATTTT. This sequence encodes CSVVSGTDTQYF.

A few counts support this clone. V is TRBV2 and J is TRBJ2-7, with D possibly matching TRBD2 (6 bases). The CDR3 sequence is 12 residues long. The V gene lost 7 bases and the J gene lost 2 bases, with 9 bases spanning the gap. The germline gives CDR1 SNHLY, CDR2 FYNNEI. CDR3 sequence reads: CASIREPYEQYF. CDR3 sequence (DNA): TGTGCCAGCATTCGGGAGCCCTACGAGCAGTACTTC. Using reference TRBV2 and TRBJ2-7 for the parts outside the CDR3, the full variable domain is EPEVTQTPSHQVTQMGQEVILRCVPISNHLYFYWYRQILGQKVEFLVSFYNNEISEKSEIFDDQFSVERPDGSNFTLKIRSTKLEDSAMYFCASIREPYEQYFGPGTRLTVT.

The V gene is TRBV5-1, the J gene TRBJ1-3; 8 bases agree with TRBD1. V was clipped by 4 bases and J by 4 bases; unmatched bases: 7. Germline CDR1 SGHRS, CDR2 YFSETQ. The CDR3 consists of 15 residues. The CDR3 coding sequence is TGCGCCAGCAGCGGCGGACAGGGTAACGGAAACACCATATATTTT. Translating gives CASSGGQGNGNTIYF. The full variable domain, completed using reference TRBV5-1 and TRBJ1-3, is KAGVTQTPRYLIKTRGQQVTLSCSPISGHRSVSWYQQTPGQGLQFLFEYFSETQRNKGNFPGRFSGRQFSNSRSEMNVSTLELGDSALYLCASSGGQGNGNTIYFGEGSWLTVV.

This chain uses TRBV1 with TRBJ2-1; TRBD2, the D gene given by the table, was not confirmed from the DNA. TRBV1 is designated a pseudogene. The CDR3 spans 18 residues. Here the CDR3 reads CTSSQTNGASGRADEQFF. CDR3 nucleotide sequence: TGCACCAGCAGCCAAACAAACGGGGCTAGCGGGAGGGCCGATGAGCAGTTCTTC.

The rearrangement uses TRBV4-3 and TRBJ2-7; 8 bases agree with TRBD2. V shed 4 bases, J shed 3 bases, and the junction held 2 bases outside the gene matches. Germline V CDR1 and CDR2: LGHNA, YSLEER. The CDR3 loop spans 13 amino acids. The CDR3 bases are TGCGCCAGCAGCCTTGGGACTAGCTACGAGCAGTACTTC. Residues: CASSLGTSYEQYF.

This clone is a singleton in its sample. The chain is built from TRBV6-1 and TRBJ1-1, with D tentatively TRBD1 (5 bases). CDR1 is MNHNS and CDR2 is SASEGT in the germline V gene. The CDR3 contains 12 residues. Trimming cost V 0 bases and J 8 bases, with 7 bases left between them. In nucleotides, the CDR3 is TGTGCCAGCAGTGAAGCGGAGGGGGAAGCTTTCTTT. This encodes CASSEAEGEAFF.

J is TRBJ2-1 and V is TRBV11-3; TRBD2 aligns across 13 bases. CDR1 and CDR2 (germline): SGHNT, YENEEA. V shed 5 bases, J shed 8 bases, and the junction held 6 bases outside the gene matches. The length of the CDR3 is 15 residues. The CDR3 loop reads CASSPRTSGSDEQFF. The CDR3 DNA reads as TGTGCCAGCAGCCCACGGACTAGCGGGAGCGATGAGCAGTTCTTC.

The chain is built from TRBV7-3 and TRBJ2-7, with no clear D. The CDR3 covers 13 residues. Trimming cost V 1 base and J 6 bases, with 10 bases left between them. Germline values: CDR1 SGHTA, CDR2 FQGTGA. The CDR3 protein is CASSLISSGEQYF. The CDR3 bases are TGTGCCAGCAGCTTAATCTCCTCGGGCGAGCAGTACTTC.

The chain links TRBV19 to TRBJ2-5; weak D call: TRBD1 (5 bases). Germline CDR1 is LNHDA and CDR2 is SQIVND (reference sequence). V shed 3 bases and J shed 6 bases, with 23 bases lying between them. The length of the CDR3 is 17 residues. This chain's CDR3 is CASSIGAKPRVGKTQYF. The CDR3 nucleotides are TGTGCCAGTAGTATTGGGGCCAAGCCCAGGGTTGGGAAGACCCAGTACTTC.

The chain couples TRBV5-4 to TRBJ2-7, with a possible D match to TRBD2 (5 bases). CDR1 SGHNT and CDR2 YYREEE come from the germline V gene (reference sequence). Trimming shortened V by 3 bases and J by 4 bases, and 14 bases separated the two germline ends. The CDR3 has 14 amino acids. This chain's CDR3 is CASSSFGGLYEQYF. CDR3 nucleotides: TGTGCCAGCAGCTCCTTCGGCGGGTTGTACGAGCAGTACTTC.

The chain employs TRBV4-2 and TRBJ2-3; weak D call: TRBD1 (6 bases). Germline V gene lookup returns CDR1 LGHNA and CDR2 YNFKEQ. There are 18 residues in the CDR3. Trimming pared 5 bases from V and 2 bases from J, leaving 23 bases between. CDR3 nucleotide sequence: TGTGCCAGCAGCGGTGGACAGTTACTACTCGACCCCACAGATACGCAGTATTTT. It translates to CASSGGQLLLDPTDTQYF.

The chain links TRBV7-9 to TRBJ1-4, with 7 positions matching TRBD1. The V segment lost 1 base and the J segment 3 bases; nucleotides outside the gene matches: 2. The length of the CDR3 is 15 residues. Germline loops: CDR1 SEHNR, CDR2 FQNEAQ (reference sequence). CDR3 sequence reads: CASSLGGTANEKLFF. The CDR3 DNA sequence: TGTGCCAGCAGCTTAGGGGGGACAGCTAATGAAAAACTGTTTTTT.

The J gene is TRBJ2-7, the V gene TRBV7-9, with D perhaps TRBD2 (6 bases). The germline gives CDR1 SEHNR, CDR2 FQNEAQ (reference sequence). The CDR3 extends over 14 amino acids. Deletions cut 8 bases from V and 2 bases from J, with 16 bases between. The CDR3 DNA sequence: TGTGCCAGCGAGAGGACCGGGACTGCCTACGAGCAGTACTTC. Its translation is CASERTGTAYEQYF.

The chain carries TRBV28 and TRBJ2-7, with 8 bases that match TRBD1. The CDR3 length is 12 residues. The trim removed 6 bases at V and 4 bases at J, leaving 2 bases unmatched. CDR1 and CDR2 (germline): MDHEN, SYDVKM. This chain's CDR3 is CASRDREYEQYF. CDR3 DNA: TGTGCCAGCAGGGACAGGGAATACGAGCAGTACTTC. Combining the CDR3 with reference TRBV28 and TRBJ2-7 gives the whole variable domain DVKVTQSSRYLVKRTGEKVFLECVQDMDHENMFWYRQDPGLGLRLIYFSYDVKMKEKGDIPEGYSVSREKKERFSLILESASTNQTSMYLCASRDREYEQYFGPGTRLTVT.

This clone was detected only once. V is TRBV28 and J is TRBJ2-7, with 8 bases lining up with TRBD1. The V segment lost 8 bases and the J segment 4 bases; nucleotides outside the gene matches: 4. This CDR3 is 12 amino acids long. CDR1 and CDR2 from the germline V gene are MDHEN and SYDVKM. Written as DNA, the CDR3 is TGTGCCAGCGCCCGACAGGGGTACGAGCAGTACTTC. Its protein product is CASARQGYEQYF.